The text below deals with one TCR beta chain. Sequencing was performed with immunoSEQ multiplex PCR; in TCRdb, only in-frame clones are kept and a portion is missing. The profile shows about half a million clones, approximately 84% of them singletons. The data were taken from a study of shared clonotypes between healthy human individuals. Germline CDR1 is LNHDA and CDR2 is SQIVND (reference sequence). The CDR3 runs to 13 residues. V lost 5 bases, J lost 4 bases, and 3 bases stayed unmatched. The TCR sequence derives from a woman aged 35 to 49 in good health. Some clones in this sample may be carry-over from other donors' samples. Specimen: PBMCs. The V and J genes are TRBV19 and TRBJ2-7, with 9 bases matching TRBD1. The chain's CDR3 is CASSAGQGYEQYF. CDR3 coding DNA: TGTGCCAGTAGTGCGGGACAGGGATACGAGCAGTACTTC.